Below are 17 T cell receptor beta chains sequenced from a single sample in a study of T cells after yellow fever vaccination. TCRdb independently ran MiXCR on the 5' RACE reads; one entry per CDR3 protein. The sample has roughly 300,000 distinct CDR3 sequences, around 7% seen once. Sequenced here: PBMCs, sampled 45 days after the first yellow fever vaccination. The receptor source for this set is a man in his late teens or twenties who received the YFV17D yellow fever vaccine.

A few counts support this clonotype. The chain employs TRBV6-5 and TRBJ2-2; D uncertain. The CDR3 length is 12 residues. CDR1 is MNHEY, CDR2 SVGAGI, per germline. V gave up 8 bases and J gave up 1 base, with 5 bases separating them. The DNA for the CDR3 is TGTGCCAGCCAGGAGAACACCGGGGAGCTGTTTTTT. Translating gives CASQENTGELFF.

As for this clonotype: This may be a read error: a much more frequent sequence differs by one nucleotide. The chain links TRBV5-1 to TRBJ2-2; TRBD1 aligns across 7 bases. J gave up 7 bases and V 4 bases, and 10 bases lay outside the gene matches. Germline CDR1 is SGHRS and CDR2 is YFSETQ. The CDR3 covers 15 residues. CDR3 region: CASSKDRWRGGELFF. CDR3 nucleotides: TGCGCCAGCAGCAAGGACAGGTGGCGCGGCGGGGAGCTGTTTTTT.

This rearrangement joins TRBV18 to TRBJ2-2; D is undetermined. V lost 6 bases, J lost 3 bases, and 11 bases lay in between. This CDR3 comprises 14 residues. Germline V CDR1 and CDR2: KGHSH, LQKENI. CDR3 protein: CASSAQTDTGELFF. The CDR3 DNA reads TGTGCCAGCTCGGCACAGACTGACACCGGGGAGCTGTTTTTT.

The chain has TRBV7-9 and TRBJ2-3, with TRBD1 identical over 12 bases. V gave up 3 bases and J gave up 4 bases; unmatched junction bases: 2. In germline, CDR1 is SEHNR, CDR2 FQNEAQ (reference sequence). There are 15 residues in the CDR3. CDR3 DNA: TGTGCCAGCAGCTTCGGGACAGGGGGCGCAGATACGCAGTATTTT. Translated, it gives CASSFGTGGADTQYF.

This clonotype showed up many times. The chain combines TRBV5-1 with TRBJ2-7; D is unclear. The CDR3 has 16 residues. Germline values: CDR1 SGHRS, CDR2 YFSETQ. V gave up 4 bases and J gave up 3 bases, with 20 bases separating them. The CDR3 sequence is CASSRGVQKADYEQYF. For the CDR3, the DNA is TGCGCCAGCAGCCGTGGTGTGCAGAAGGCGGACTACGAGCAGTACTTC.

The CDR3 region has the DNA TGTGCCAGTAGTGCTACCGGGACAGGGGGCACTCAGCCCCAGCATTTT. Translation gives CASSATGTGGTQPQHF. The V and J genes are TRBV19 and TRBJ1-5; 12 bases align to TRBD1. The CDR3 is 16 residues long. Germline values: CDR1 LNHDA, CDR2 SQIVND (reference sequence). The ends lost 5 bases at V and 6 bases at J; junction bases unmatched: 8.

The chain joins TRBV7-2 to TRBJ2-7, with TRBD1 as a possible D gene (5 bases). The CDR3 runs to 14 residues. CDR1 and CDR2 (germline): SGHTA, FQGNSA. V was cut by 5 bases and J by 0 bases, with 11 bases left in between. In DNA, the CDR3 is TGTGCCAGCAGCGACAGACCCCTCTCCTACGAGCAGTACTTC. Amino acid sequence: CASSDRPLSYEQYF.

This clonotype has a handful of counts. The gene calls are TRBV10-2 and TRBJ2-1; 8 bases agree with TRBD2. This CDR3 has 15 residues. Germline-derived CDR1 and CDR2 are WSHSY and SAAADI. Trimming removed 8 bases from V and 6 bases from J; junction bases left unmatched: 12. The CDR3 reads CASALAGGFGNEQFF. CDR3 DNA: TGCGCCAGCGCCTTGGCGGGGGGTTTTGGCAATGAGCAGTTCTTC.

The chain has TRBV18 and TRBJ1-5; D is undetermined. Germline-derived CDR1 and CDR2 are KGHSH and LQKENI. CDR3 length equals 14 residues. The germline V and J ends were trimmed by 2 bases and 4 bases, with 9 bases remaining between them. The CDR3 loop is CASSPSSGNQPQHF. The DNA of the CDR3 is TGTGCCAGCTCACCATCGTCCGGGAATCAGCCCCAGCATTTT.

This chain connects TRBV30 to TRBJ1-4; D is undetermined. The V gene's germline CDR1 is GTSNPN and CDR2 SVGIG (reference sequence). Trimming cost V 8 bases and J 7 bases, with 17 bases left between them. This CDR3 has 13 amino acids. CDR3 region: CAAWTWGTEKLFF. The CDR3, as DNA: TGTGCCGCTTGGACTTGGGGTACTGAAAAACTGTTTTTT.

The chain uses TRBV5-5 and TRBJ2-7; D may be TRBD1 (6 bases). Trimming removed 4 bases at V and 0 bases at J, with 17 bases between. The CDR3 runs to 16 residues. Germline V gives CDR1 SGHKS, CDR2 YYEKEE (reference sequence). The CDR3 sequence: CASSNIGGPYSYEQYV. DNA of the CDR3: TGTGCCAGCAGCAATATTGGGGGCCCATACTCCTACGAGCAGTACGTC.

The gene calls are TRBV6-1 and TRBJ2-7, with a possible D match to TRBD2 (6 bases). Germline loops: CDR1 MNHNS, CDR2 SASEGT. Trimming took 8 bases from V and 0 from J, leaving 11 bases between them. The CDR3 sequence is 13 residues long. The CDR3 spells CASRGTSSYEQYV. CDR3 in DNA: TGTGCCAGCCGAGGGACTTCCTCCTACGAGCAGTACGTC.

The V gene is TRBV6-5, the J gene TRBJ2-3; 9 bases line up with TRBD2. V lost 0 bases and J lost 2; bases outside the gene matches: 6. The CDR3 sequence is 17 residues long. The germline V gene encodes CDR1 MNHEY and CDR2 SVGAGI. CDR3 nucleotide sequence: TGTGCCAGCAGTTACTCCCTGACTAGCGGAATCACAGATACGCAGTATTTT. It yields the protein CASSYSLTSGITDTQYF.

This chain joins TRBV6-2 or TRBV6-3 and TRBJ2-7; TRBD2 aligns across 7 bases. The CDR3 is 13 amino acids. CDR1 is MNHEY, CDR2 SVGEGT, per germline. V lost 7 bases, J lost 1 base, and 4 bases stayed unmatched. The CDR3 bases are TGTGCCAGCAAAGCTAGCGGATCCTACGAGCAGTACGTC. It encodes CASKASGSYEQYV.

This clonotype was counted a few times. The chain carries TRBV12-3 or TRBV12-4 and TRBJ1-1, with a weak D call TRBD1 (6 bases). Trimming removed 5 bases from V and 5 bases from J, with 15 bases in between. CDR3 length equals 14 residues. In nucleotides, the CDR3 is TGTGCCAGCAGTCCTCGACAGGTTGTGACTGAAGCTTTCTTT. It specifies CASSPRQVVTEAFF.

The rearrangement uses TRBV9 and TRBJ2-3, with D perhaps TRBD2 (5 bases). CDR1 and CDR2 (germline): SGDLS, YYNGEE. This CDR3 spans 14 amino acids. Trimming left V 0 bases short and J 5 bases short, with 10 bases between. The CDR3 reads CASSVEGGRDTQYF. The CDR3 nucleotides read TGTGCCAGCAGCGTAGAGGGTGGGAGAGATACGCAGTATTTT. Drawing the rest from reference TRBV9 and TRBJ2-3, the complete variable domain is DSGVTQTPKHLITATGQRVTLRCSPRSGDLSVYWYQQSLDQGLQFLIQYYNGEERAKGNILERFSAQQFPDLHSELNLSSLELGDSALYFCASSVEGGRDTQYFGPGTRLTVL.

This chain uses TRBV20-1 with TRBJ2-2; 7 bases agree with TRBD1. The CDR3 has 14 amino acids. Looked up from germline, CDR1 is DFQATT and CDR2 is SNEGSKA (reference sequence). Trimming cost V 4 bases and J 4 bases; bases outside gene matches: 6. DNA of the CDR3: TGCAGTGCTACCGGGACAGCAGCCACCGGGGAGCTGTTTTTT. Translation gives CSATGTAATGELFF.